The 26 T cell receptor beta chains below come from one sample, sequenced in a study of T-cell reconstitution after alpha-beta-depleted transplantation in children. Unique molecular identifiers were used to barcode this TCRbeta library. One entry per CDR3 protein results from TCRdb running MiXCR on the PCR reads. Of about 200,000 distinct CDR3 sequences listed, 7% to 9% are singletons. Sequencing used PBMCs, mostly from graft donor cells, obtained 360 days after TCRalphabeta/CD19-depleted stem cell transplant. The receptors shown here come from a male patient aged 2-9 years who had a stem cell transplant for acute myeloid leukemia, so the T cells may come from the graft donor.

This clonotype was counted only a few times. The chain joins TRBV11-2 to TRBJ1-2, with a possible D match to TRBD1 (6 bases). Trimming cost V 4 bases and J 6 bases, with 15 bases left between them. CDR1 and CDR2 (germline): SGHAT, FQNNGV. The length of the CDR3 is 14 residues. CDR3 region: CASSSYRVGDGYTF. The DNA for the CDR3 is TGTGCCAGCAGCTCCTACAGGGTTGGAGATGGCTACACCTTC.

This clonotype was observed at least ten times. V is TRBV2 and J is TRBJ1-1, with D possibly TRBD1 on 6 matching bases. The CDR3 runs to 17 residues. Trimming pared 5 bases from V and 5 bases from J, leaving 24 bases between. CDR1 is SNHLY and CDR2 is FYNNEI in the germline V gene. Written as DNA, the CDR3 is TGTGCCAGCAGTCACAGGGATCCCCTCAATTTTATTACTGAAGCTTTCTTT. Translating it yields CASSHRDPLNFITEAFF.

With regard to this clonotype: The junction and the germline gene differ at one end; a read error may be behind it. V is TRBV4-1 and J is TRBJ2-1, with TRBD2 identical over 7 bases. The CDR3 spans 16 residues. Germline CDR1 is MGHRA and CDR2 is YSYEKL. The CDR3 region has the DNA TGCGCCAGCAGCAACAAACTAGCGCGGGTCTACAATGAGGAGTTCTTC. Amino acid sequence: CASSNKLARVYNEEFF.

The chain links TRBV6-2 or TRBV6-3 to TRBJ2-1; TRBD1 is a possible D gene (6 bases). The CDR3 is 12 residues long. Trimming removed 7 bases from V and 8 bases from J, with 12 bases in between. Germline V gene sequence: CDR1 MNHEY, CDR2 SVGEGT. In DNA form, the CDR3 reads TGTGCCAGCACTCAGGGGTGGGATGAGCAGTTCTTC. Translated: CASTQGWDEQFF.

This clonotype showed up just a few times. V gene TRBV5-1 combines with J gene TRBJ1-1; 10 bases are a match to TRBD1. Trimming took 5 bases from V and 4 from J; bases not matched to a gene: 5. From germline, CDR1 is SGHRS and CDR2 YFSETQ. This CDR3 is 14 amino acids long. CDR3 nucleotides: TGCGCCAGCAGTTATAGGACAGGGGGCACTGAAGCTTTCTTT. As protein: CASSYRTGGTEAFF.

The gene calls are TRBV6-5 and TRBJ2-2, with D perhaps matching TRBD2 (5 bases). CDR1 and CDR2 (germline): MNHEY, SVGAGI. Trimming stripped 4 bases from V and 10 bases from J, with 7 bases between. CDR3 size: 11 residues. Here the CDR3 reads CASSFGVELFF. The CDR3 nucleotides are TGTGCCAGCAGTTTCGGGGTGGAGCTGTTTTTT.

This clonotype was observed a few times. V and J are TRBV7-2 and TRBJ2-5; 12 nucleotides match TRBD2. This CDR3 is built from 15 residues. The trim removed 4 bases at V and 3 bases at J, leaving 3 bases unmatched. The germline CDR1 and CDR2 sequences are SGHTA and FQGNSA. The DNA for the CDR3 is TGTGCCAGCAGCTGGCGGACTAGCGGGAAAGAGACCCAGTACTTC. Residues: CASSWRTSGKETQYF.

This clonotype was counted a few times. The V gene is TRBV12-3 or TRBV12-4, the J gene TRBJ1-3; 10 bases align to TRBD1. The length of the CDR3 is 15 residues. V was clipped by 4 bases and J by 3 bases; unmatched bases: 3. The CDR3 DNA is TGTGCCAGCAGTTGGACAGGGGGAAGTGGAAACACCATATATTTT. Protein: CASSWTGGSGNTIYF.

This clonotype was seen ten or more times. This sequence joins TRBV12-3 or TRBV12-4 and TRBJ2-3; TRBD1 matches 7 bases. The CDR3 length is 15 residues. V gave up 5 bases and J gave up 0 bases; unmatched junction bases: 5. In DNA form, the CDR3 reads TGTGCCAGCAGTCCGGGACAGTCTAGCACAGATACGCAGTATTTT. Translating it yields CASSPGQSSTDTQYF.

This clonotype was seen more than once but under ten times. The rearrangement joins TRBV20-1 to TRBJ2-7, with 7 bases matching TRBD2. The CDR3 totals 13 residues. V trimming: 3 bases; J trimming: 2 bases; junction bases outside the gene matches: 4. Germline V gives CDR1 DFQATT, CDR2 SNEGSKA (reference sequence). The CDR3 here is CSASTSVPYEQYF. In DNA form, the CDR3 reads TGCAGTGCTAGCACTAGCGTACCCTACGAGCAGTACTTC.

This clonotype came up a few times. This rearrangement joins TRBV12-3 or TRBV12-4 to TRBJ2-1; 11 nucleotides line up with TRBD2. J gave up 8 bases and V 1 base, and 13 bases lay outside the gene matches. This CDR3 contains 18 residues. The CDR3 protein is CASSLGRLAGGPSDEQFF. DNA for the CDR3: TGTGCCAGCAGTTTAGGTAGGCTAGCGGGAGGACCCTCGGATGAGCAGTTCTTC.

The CDR3 nucleotides read TGCAGTGCTAGTTCTGGGGCCAACGTCCTGACTTTC. It encodes CSASSGANVLTF. The chain employs TRBV20-1 and TRBJ2-6; D ambiguous. V lost 3 bases to trimming and J lost 1 base, with 1 base between them. The germline V gene has CDR1 DFQATT and CDR2 SNEGSKA (reference sequence). CDR3 length equals 12 residues.

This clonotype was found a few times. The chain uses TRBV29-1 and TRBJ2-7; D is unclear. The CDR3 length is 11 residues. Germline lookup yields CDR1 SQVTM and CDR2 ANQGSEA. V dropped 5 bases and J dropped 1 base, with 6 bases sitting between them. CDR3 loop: CSVTQSYEQYF. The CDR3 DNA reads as TGCAGCGTTACTCAATCCTACGAGCAGTACTTC.

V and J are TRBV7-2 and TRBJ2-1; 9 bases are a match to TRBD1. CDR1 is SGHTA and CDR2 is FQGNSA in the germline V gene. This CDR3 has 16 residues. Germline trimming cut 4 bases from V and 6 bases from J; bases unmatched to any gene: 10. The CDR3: CASSWGTGRDFNEQFF. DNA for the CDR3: TGTGCCAGCAGCTGGGGGACAGGGAGGGACTTCAATGAGCAGTTCTTC. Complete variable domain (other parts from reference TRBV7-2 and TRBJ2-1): GAGVSQSPSNKVTEKGKDVELRCDPISGHTALYWYRQSLGQGLEFLIYFQGNSAPDKSGLPSDRFSAERTGGSVSTLTIQRTQQEDSAVYLCASSWGTGRDFNEQFFGPGTRLTVL.

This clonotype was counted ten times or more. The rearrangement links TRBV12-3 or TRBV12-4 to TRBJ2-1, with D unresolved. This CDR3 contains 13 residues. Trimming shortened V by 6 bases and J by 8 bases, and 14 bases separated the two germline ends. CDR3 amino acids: CASSLPLGDEQFF. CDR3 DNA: TGTGCCAGCAGCCTACCGCTAGGAGATGAGCAGTTCTTC.

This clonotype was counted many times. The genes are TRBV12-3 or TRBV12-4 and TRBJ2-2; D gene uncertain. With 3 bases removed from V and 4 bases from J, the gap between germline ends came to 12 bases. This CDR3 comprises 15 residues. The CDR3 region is CASSFARHTTGELFF. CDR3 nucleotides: TGTGCCAGCAGTTTCGCGAGGCATACCACCGGGGAGCTGTTTTTT.

This chain's CDR3 is CASSSGQGRYEQYF. The CDR3 nucleotides are TGTGCCAGCAGCTCCGGACAGGGGAGGTACGAGCAGTACTTC. This chain connects TRBV7-9 to TRBJ2-7, with TRBD1 matching 9 bases. Per the germline V gene, CDR1 is SEHNR and CDR2 is FQNEAQ (reference sequence). The V segment lost 4 bases and the J segment 4 bases; nucleotides outside the gene matches: 5. The CDR3 loop spans 14 amino acids.

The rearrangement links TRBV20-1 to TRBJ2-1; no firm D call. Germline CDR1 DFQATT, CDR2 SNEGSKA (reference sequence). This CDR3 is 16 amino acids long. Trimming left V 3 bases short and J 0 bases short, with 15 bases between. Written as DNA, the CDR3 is TGCAGTGCTAGCAGCGCGGCGGCCAGCTCCTACAATGAGCAGTTCTTC. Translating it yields CSASSAAASSYNEQFF.

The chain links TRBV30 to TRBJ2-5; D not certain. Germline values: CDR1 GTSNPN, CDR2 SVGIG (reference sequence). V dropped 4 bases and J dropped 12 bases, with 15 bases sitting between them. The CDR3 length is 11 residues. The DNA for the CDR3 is TGTGCCTGGAAGGCTCCGAGAGCTGAGTACTTC. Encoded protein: CAWKAPRAEYF.

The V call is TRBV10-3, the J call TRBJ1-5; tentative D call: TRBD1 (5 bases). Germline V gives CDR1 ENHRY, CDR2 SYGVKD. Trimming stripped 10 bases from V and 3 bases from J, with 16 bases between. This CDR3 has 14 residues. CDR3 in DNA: TGTGCCACCATGGCGGGGCAGGACAATCAGCCCCAGCATTTT. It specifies CATMAGQDNQPQHF.

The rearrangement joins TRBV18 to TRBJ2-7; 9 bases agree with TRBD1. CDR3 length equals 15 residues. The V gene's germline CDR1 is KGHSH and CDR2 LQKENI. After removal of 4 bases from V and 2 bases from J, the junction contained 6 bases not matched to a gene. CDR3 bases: TGTGCCAGCTCACGCCCCCGGACAGGGGCCTACGAGCAGTACTTC. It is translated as CASSRPRTGAYEQYF. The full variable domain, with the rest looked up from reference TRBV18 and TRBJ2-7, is NAGVMQNPRHLVRRRGQEARLRCSPMKGHSHVYWYRQLPEEGLKFMVYLQKENIIDESGMPKERFSAEFPKEGPSILRIQQVVRGDSAAYFCASSRPRTGAYEQYFGPGTRLTVT.

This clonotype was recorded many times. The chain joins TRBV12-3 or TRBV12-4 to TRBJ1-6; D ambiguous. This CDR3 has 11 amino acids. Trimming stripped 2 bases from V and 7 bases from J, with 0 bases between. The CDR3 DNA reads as TGTGCCAGCAGTTTAAATTCACCCCTCCACTTT. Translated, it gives CASSLNSPLHF.

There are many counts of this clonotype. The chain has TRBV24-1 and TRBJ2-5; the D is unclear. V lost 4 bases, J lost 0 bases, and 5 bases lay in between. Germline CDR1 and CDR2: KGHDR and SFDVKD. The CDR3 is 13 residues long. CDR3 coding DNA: TGTGCCACCAGTGACGCCTACCAAGAGACCCAGTACTTC. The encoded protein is CATSDAYQETQYF.

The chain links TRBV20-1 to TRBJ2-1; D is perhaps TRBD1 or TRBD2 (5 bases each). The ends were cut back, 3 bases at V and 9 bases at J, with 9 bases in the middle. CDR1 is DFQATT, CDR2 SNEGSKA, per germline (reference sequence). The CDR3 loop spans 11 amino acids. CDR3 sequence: CSARMGVEQFF. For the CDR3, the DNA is TGCAGTGCTAGGATGGGGGTTGAGCAGTTCTTC.

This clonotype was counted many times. In DNA form, the CDR3 reads TGTGCCATCAGCGGAGGAGCAACTAATGAAAAACTGTTTTTT. Translated: CAISGGATNEKLFF. This rearrangement joins TRBV10-3 to TRBJ1-4; D unresolved. The CDR3 runs to 14 residues. Germline V gene lookup returns CDR1 ENHRY and CDR2 SYGVKD. V was shortened by 6 bases and J by 0 bases, with 8 bases between the two germline ends.

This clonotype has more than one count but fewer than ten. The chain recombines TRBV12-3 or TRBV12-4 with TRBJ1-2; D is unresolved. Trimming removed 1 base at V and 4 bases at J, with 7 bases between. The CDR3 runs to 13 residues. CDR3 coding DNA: TGTGCCAGCAGTTTAGGCTCGAGCTATGGCTACACCTTC. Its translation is CASSLGSSYGYTF.